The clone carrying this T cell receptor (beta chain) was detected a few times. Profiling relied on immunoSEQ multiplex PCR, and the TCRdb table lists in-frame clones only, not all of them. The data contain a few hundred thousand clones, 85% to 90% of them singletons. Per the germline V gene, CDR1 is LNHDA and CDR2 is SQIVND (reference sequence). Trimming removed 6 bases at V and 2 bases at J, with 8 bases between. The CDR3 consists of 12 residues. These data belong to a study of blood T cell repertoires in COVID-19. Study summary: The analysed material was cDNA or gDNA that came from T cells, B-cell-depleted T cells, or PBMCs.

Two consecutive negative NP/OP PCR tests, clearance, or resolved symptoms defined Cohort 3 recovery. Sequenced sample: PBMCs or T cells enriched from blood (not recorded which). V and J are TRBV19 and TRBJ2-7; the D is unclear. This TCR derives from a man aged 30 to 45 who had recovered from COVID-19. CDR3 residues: CASRANTYEQYF. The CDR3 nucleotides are TGTGCCAGTAGAGCCAATACCTACGAGCAGTACTTC.